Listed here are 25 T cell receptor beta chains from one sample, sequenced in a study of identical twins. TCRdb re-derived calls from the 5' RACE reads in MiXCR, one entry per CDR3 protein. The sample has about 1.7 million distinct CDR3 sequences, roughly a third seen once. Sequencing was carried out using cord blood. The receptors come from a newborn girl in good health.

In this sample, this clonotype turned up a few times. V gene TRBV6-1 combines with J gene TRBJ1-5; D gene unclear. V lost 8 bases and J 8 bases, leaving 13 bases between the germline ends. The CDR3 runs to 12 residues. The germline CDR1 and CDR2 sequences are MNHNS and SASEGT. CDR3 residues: CASRASLEPQHF. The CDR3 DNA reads TGTGCCAGCCGGGCCTCCTTAGAGCCCCAGCATTTT.

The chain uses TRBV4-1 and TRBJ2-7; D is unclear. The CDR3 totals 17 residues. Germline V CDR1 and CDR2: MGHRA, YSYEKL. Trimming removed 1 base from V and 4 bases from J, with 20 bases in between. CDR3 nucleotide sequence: TGCGCCAGCAGCCAAGGATCCCCGTCCTCCACTCTTTACGAGCAGTACTTC. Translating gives CASSQGSPSSTLYEQYF.

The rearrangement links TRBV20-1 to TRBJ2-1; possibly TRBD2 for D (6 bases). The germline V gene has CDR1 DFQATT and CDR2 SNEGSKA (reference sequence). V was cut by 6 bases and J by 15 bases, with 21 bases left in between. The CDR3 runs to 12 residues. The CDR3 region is CSAPDYPGSAFF. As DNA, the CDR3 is TGCAGTGCCCCGGACTACCCGGGGTCTGCGTTCTTC.

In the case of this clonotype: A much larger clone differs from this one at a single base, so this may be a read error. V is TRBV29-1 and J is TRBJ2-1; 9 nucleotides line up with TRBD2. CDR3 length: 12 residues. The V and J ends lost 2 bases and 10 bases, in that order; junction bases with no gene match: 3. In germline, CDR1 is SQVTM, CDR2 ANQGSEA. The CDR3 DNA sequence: TGCAGCGTTGAACTAGCGGGGCACGAGCAGTTCTTC. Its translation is CSVELAGHEQFF.

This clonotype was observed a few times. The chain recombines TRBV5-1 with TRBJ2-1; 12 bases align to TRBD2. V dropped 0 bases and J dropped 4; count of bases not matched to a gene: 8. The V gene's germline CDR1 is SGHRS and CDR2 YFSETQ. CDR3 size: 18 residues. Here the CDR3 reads CASSLGLAGALGYNEQFF. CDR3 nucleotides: TGCGCCAGCAGCTTGGGACTAGCGGGGGCCCTAGGATACAATGAGCAGTTCTTC.

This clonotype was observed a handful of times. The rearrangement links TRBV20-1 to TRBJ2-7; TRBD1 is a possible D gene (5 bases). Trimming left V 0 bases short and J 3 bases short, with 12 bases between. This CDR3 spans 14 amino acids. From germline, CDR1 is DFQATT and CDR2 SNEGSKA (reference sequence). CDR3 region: CSAREVQALYEQYF. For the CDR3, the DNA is TGCAGTGCTAGAGAGGTACAGGCCCTCTACGAGCAGTACTTC.

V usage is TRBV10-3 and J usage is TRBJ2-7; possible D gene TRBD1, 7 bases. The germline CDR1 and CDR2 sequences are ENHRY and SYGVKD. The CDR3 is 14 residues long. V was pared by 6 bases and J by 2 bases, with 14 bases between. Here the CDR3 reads CAIRGQEGTYEQYF. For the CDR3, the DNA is TGTGCCATCAGAGGACAGGAGGGAACCTACGAGCAGTACTTC.

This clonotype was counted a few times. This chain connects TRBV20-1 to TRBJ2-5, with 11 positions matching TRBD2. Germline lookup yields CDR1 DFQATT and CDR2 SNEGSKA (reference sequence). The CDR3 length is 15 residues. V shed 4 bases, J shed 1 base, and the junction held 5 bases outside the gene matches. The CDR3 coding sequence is TGCAGTGCTAACCCCGGGACTAGCGGCCAAGAGACCCAGTACTTC. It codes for CSANPGTSGQETQYF.

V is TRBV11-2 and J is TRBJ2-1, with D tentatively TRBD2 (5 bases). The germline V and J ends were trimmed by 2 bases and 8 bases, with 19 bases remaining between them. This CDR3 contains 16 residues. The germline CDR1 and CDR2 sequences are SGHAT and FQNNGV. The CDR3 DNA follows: TGTGCCAGCAGCTTACTTCCCTTAGCGTCCGGCGATGAGCAGTTCTTC. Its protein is CASSLLPLASGDEQFF.

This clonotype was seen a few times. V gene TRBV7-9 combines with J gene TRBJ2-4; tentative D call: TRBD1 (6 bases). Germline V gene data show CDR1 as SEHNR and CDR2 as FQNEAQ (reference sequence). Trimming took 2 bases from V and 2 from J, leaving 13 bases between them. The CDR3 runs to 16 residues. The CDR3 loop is CASSLSRGETKNIQYF. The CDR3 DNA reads TGTGCCAGCAGCTTAAGCAGGGGCGAGACCAAAAACATTCAGTACTTC.

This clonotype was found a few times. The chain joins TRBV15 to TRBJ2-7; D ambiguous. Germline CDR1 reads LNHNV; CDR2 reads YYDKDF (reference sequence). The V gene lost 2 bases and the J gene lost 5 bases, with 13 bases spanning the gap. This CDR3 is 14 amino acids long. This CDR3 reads CATSRQSLVHEQYF. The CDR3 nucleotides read TGTGCCACCAGCAGACAGTCCTTAGTGCACGAGCAGTACTTC.

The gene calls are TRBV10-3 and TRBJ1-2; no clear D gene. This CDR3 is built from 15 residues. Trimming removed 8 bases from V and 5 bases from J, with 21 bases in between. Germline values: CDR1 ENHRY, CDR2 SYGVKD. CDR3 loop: CAIRPSESEPYGYTF. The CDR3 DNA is TGTGCCATCCGACCAAGCGAGTCAGAACCATATGGCTACACCTTC.

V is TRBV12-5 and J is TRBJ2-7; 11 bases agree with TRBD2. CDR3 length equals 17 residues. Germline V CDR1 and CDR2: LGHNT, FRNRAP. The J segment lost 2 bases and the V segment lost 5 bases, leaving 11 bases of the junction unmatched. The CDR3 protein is CASGRSGTSGQPYEQYF. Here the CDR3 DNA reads TGTGCTAGTGGTCGATCCGGGACTAGCGGCCAACCCTACGAGCAGTACTTC.

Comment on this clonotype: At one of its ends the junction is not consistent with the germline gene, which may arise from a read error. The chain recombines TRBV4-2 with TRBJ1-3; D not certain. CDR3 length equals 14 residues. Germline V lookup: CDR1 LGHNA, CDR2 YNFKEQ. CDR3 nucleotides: TGTGCCAGCAGCCAAGGGTCATACGGAAGCACCATATATTTT. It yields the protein CASSQGSYGSTIYF.

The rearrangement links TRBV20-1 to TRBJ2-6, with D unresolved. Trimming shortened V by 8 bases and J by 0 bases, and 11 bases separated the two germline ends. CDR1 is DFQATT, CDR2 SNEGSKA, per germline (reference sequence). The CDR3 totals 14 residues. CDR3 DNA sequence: TGCAGTCCGTTAGACATCTCTGGGGCCAACGTCCTGACTTTC. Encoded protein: CSPLDISGANVLTF.

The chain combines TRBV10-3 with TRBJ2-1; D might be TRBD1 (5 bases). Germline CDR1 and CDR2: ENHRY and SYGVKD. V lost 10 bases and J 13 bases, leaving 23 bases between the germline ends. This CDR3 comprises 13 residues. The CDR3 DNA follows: TGTGCCACGCCATACAGGAACGGAGAGACCCAGTTCTTC. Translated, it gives CATPYRNGETQFF.

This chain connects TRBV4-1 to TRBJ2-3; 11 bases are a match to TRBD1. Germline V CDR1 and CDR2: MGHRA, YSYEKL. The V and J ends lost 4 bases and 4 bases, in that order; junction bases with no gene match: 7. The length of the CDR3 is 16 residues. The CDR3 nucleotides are TGCGCCAGCAGCCGACACGGACAGGGGGCCTCAGATACGCAGTATTTT. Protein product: CASSRHGQGASDTQYF.

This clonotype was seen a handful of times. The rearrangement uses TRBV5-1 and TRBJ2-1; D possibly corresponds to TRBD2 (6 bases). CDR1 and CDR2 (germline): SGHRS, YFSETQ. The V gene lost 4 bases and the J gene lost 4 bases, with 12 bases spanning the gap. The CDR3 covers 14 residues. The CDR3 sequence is CASSRGIGYNEQFF. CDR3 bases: TGCGCCAGCAGCCGCGGGATAGGGTACAATGAGCAGTTCTTC.

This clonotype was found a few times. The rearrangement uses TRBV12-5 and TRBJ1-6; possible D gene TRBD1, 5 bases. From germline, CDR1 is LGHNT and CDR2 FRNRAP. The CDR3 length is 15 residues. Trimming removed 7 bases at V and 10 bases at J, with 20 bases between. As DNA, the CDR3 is TGTGCTAGTGCATTAGACAGTCGTTTAGGGTCACCCCTCCACTTT. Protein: CASALDSRLGSPLHF.

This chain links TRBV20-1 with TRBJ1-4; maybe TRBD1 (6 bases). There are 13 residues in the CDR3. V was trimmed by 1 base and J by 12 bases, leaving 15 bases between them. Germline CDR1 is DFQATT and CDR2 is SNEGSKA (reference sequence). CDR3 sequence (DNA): TGCAGTGCTAGAGGATCCTCGGGGGGCCAACTGTTTTTT. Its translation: CSARGSSGGQLFF.

For the CDR3, the DNA is TGTGCCAGCTCACCATCCGCCGGATTGAACACTGAAGCTTTCTTT. Translation: CASSPSAGLNTEAFF. The rearrangement joins TRBV18 to TRBJ1-1; D uncertain. CDR1 is KGHSH, CDR2 LQKENI, per germline. The V end was cut by 2 bases, the J end by 0 bases, with 10 bases between. This CDR3 comprises 15 residues. Variable domain in full (rest from reference TRBV18 and TRBJ1-1): NAGVMQNPRHLVRRRGQEARLRCSPMKGHSHVYWYRQLPEEGLKFMVYLQKENIIDESGMPKERFSAEFPKEGPSILRIQQVVRGDSAAYFCASSPSAGLNTEAFFGQGTRLTVV.

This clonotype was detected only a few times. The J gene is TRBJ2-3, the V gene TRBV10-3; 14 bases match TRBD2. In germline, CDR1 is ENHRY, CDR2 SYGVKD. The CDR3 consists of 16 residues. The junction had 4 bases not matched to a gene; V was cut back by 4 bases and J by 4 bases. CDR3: CAISAGLAGVADTQYF. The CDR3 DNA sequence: TGTGCCATCAGTGCGGGACTAGCGGGAGTGGCAGATACGCAGTATTTT.

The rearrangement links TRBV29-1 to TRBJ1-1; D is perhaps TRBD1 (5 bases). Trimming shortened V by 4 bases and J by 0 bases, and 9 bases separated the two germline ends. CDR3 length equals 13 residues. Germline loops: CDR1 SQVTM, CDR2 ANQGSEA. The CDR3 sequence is CSVVGLLNTEAFF. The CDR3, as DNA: TGCAGCGTTGTGGGGCTTTTGAACACTGAAGCTTTCTTT.

The CDR3 DNA reads TGTGCCAGCAGCCCCGCGGGGACTAGGAACTACGAGCAGTACTTC. It is translated as CASSPAGTRNYEQYF. The V gene is TRBV11-1, the J gene TRBJ2-7, with TRBD2 matching over 8 bases. The trim removed 5 bases at V and 3 bases at J, leaving 9 bases unmatched. Germline loops: CDR1 SGHAT, CDR2 FQDESV (reference sequence). The CDR3 length is 15 residues.

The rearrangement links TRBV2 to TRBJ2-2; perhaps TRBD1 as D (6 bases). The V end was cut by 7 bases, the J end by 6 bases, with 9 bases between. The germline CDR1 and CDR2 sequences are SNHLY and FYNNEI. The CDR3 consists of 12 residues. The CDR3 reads CASTYRAGELFF. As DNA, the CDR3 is TGTGCCAGCACTTACAGGGCCGGGGAGCTGTTTTTT.